This T cell receptor (beta chain) was obtained from a study of shared clonotypes between healthy human individuals. Regarding the study as a whole: Several donors had around 5% of their naive CD4 clonotypes in common. It was expected that sequencing depth would affect clonotype sharing among donors.

Sorted-subset replicate PCR reactions were performed with approximately 0.2 ug DNA, corresponding to roughly 30,000 T cell genomes. Repertoires were generated with immunoSEQ multiplex PCR, while TCRdb's copy carries only in-frame clones and drops some. Found here are a few hundred thousand clones, approximately 96% of them singletons; the top ten hold about 0.32%. In regard to this clone: The antigen remains unidentified.

This CDR3 is 14 amino acids long. CDR1 is SGHTA and CDR2 is FQGNSA in the germline V gene. Trimming pared 5 bases from V and 7 bases from J, leaving 15 bases between. This receptor was identified in a man aged 25-45 years in good health. The chain combines TRBV7-2 with TRBJ2-1; D gene uncertain. The sequenced sample was memory CD8+ T cells sorted from blood. Subset noted: CD45RO+ cells pooled with CCR7-negative TemRA cells. DNA of the CDR3: TGTGCCAGCAGCCACCGGGTCACCATGAATGAGCAGTTCTTC. Protein product: CASSHRVTMNEQFF.